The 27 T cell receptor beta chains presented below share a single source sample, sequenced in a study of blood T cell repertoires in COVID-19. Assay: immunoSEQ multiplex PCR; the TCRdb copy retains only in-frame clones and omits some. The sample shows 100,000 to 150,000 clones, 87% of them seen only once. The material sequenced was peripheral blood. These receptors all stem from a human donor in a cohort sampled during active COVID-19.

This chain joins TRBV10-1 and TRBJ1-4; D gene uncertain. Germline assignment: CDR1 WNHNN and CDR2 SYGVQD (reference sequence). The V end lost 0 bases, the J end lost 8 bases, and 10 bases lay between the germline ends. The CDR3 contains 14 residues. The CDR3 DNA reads TGCGCCAGCAGTGAGTCGAGGGTCCAGGAAAAACTGTTTTTT. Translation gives CASSESRVQEKLFF.

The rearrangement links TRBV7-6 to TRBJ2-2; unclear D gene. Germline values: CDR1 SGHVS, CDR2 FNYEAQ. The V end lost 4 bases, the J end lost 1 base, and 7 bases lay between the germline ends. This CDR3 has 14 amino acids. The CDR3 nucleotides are TGTGCCAGCAGCTCTGGGCGGAACACCGGGGAGCTGTTTTTT. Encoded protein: CASSSGRNTGELFF.

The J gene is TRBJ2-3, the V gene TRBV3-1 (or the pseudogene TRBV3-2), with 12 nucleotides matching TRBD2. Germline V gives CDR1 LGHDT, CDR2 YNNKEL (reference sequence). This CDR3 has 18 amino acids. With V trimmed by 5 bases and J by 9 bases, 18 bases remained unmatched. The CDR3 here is CASSSRTTSTSGSGTQYF. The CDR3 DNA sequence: TGTGCCAGCAGCTCCCGGACGACCTCGACTAGCGGGAGTGGCACGCAGTATTTT.

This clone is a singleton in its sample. The CDR3 here is CASSQDLDYGYTF. In DNA, the CDR3 is TGTGCCAGCAGCCAAGATCTTGACTATGGCTACACCTTC. V and J are TRBV14 and TRBJ1-2; D is ambiguous. CDR1 is SGHDN, CDR2 FVKESK, per germline. The V gene lost 0 bases and the J gene lost 3 bases, with 5 bases spanning the gap. The CDR3 length is 13 residues.

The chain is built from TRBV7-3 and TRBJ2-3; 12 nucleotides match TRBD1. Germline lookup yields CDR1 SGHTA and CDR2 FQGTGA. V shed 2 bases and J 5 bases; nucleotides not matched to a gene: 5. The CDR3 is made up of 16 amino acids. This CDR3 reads CASSLGDRGPQDTQYF. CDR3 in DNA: TGTGCCAGCAGCTTAGGGGACAGGGGGCCGCAAGATACGCAGTATTTT. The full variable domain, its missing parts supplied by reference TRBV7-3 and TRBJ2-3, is GAGVSQTPSNKVTEKGKYVELRCDPISGHTALYWYRQSLGQGPEFLIYFQGTGAADDSGLPNDRFFAVRPEGSVSTLKIQRTERGDSAVYLCASSLGDRGPQDTQYFGPGTRLTVL.

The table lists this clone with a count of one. The CDR3 DNA reads TGTGCCAGCGACAGGGGGGGCGAGCAGTACTTC. Its translation: CASDRGGEQYF. The chain uses TRBV7-8 and TRBJ2-7, with 9 bases matching TRBD1. Germline V gives CDR1 SGHVS, CDR2 FQNEAQ. With V trimmed by 8 bases and J by 6 bases, 2 bases remained unmatched. This CDR3 spans 11 amino acids.

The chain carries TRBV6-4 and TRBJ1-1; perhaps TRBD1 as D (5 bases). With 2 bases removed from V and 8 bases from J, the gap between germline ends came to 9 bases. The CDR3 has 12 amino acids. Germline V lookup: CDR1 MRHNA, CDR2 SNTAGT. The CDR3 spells CASSDARGEAFF. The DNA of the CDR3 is TGTGCCAGCAGTGACGCGCGGGGGGAAGCTTTCTTT.

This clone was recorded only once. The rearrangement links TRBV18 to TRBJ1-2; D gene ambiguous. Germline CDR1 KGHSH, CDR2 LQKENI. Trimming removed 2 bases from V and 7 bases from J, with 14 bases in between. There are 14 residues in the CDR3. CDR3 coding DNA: TGTGCCAGCTCACCAGCTGATGGCGGCGGTGGCTACACCTTC. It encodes CASSPADGGGGYTF.

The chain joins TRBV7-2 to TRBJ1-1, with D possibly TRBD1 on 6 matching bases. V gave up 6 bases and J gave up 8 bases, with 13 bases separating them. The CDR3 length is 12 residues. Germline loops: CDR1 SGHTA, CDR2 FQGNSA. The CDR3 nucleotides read TGTGCCAGCAGACCCGGACAGCGAGAAGCTTTCTTT. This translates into CASRPGQREAFF.

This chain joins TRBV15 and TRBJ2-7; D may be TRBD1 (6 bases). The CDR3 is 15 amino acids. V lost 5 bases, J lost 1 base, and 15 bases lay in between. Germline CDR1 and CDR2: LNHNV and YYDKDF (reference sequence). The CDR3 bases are TGTGCCACCAGCGGGGACACTCCGAGGTCCTACGAGCAGTACTTC. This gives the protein CATSGDTPRSYEQYF. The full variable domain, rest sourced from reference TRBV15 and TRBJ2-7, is DAMVIQNPRYQVTQFGKPVTLSCSQTLNHNVMYWYQQKSSQAPKLLFHYYDKDFNNEADTPDNFQSRRPNTSFCFLDIRSPGLGDTAMYLCATSGDTPRSYEQYFGPGTRLTVT.

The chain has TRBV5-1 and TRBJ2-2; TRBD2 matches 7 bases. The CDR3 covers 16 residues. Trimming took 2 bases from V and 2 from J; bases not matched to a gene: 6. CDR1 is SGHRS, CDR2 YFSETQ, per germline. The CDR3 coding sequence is TGCGCCAGCAGCTTAGATTTAGCGGGTAACACCGGGGAGCTGTTTTTT. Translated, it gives CASSLDLAGNTGELFF. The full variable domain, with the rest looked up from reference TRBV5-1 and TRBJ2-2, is KAGVTQTPRYLIKTRGQQVTLSCSPISGHRSVSWYQQTPGQGLQFLFEYFSETQRNKGNFPGRFSGRQFSNSRSEMNVSTLELGDSALYLCASSLDLAGNTGELFFGEGSRLTVL.

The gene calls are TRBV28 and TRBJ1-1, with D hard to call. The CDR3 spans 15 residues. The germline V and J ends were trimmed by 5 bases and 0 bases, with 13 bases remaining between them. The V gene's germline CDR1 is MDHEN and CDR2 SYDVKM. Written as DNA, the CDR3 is TGTGCCAGCAGTCAACCACGTAGCGTGAACACTGAAGCTTTCTTT. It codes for CASSQPRSVNTEAFF.

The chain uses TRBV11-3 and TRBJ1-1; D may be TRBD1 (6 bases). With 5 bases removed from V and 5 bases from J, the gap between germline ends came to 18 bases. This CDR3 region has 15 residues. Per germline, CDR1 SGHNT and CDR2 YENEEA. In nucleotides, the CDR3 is TGTGCCAGCAGCCCCTCCGGGGGGCGGGGTACTGAAGCTTTCTTT. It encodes CASSPSGGRGTEAFF.

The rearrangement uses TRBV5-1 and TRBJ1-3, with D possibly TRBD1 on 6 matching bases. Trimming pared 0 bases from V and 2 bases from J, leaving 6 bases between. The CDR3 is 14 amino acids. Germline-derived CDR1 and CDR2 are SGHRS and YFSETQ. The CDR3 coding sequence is TGCGCCAGCAGCTTGGACAGGGCTGGAAACACCATATATTTT. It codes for CASSLDRAGNTIYF.

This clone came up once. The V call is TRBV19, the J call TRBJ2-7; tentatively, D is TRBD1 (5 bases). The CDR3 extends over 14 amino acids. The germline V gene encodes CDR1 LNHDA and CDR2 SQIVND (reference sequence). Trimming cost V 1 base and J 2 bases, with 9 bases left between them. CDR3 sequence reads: CASSIVGRAYEQYF. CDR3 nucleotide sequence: TGTGCCAGTAGTATAGTAGGCAGGGCCTACGAGCAGTACTTC.

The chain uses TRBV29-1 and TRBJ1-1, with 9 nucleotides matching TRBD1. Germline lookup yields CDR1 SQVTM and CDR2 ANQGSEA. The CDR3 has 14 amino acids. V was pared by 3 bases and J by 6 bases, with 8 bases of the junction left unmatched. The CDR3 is CSVEGTGRVAEAFF. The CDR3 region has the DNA TGCAGCGTTGAGGGGACAGGGAGAGTTGCTGAAGCTTTCTTT.

CDR3 bases: TGTGCCAGCAGCCACCTGGCTAGAACTGGTAAGGGAGGAGGGAACACTGAAGCTTTCTTT. Translation gives CASSHLARTGKGGGNTEAFF. The chain carries TRBV7-6 and TRBJ1-1; D uncertain. V was cut by 5 bases and J by 1 base, with 29 bases left in between. This CDR3 region has 20 residues. The V gene's germline CDR1 is SGHVS and CDR2 FNYEAQ.

The CDR3 sequence: CASSPPLQWSGYTF. In DNA form, the CDR3 reads TGTGCCAGCTCACCACCGTTGCAGTGGTCTGGCTACACCTTC. The V gene is TRBV18, the J gene TRBJ1-2; D is undetermined. CDR1 KGHSH and CDR2 LQKENI come from the germline V gene. The CDR3 spans 14 residues. Trimming left V 0 bases short and J 7 bases short, with 12 bases between.

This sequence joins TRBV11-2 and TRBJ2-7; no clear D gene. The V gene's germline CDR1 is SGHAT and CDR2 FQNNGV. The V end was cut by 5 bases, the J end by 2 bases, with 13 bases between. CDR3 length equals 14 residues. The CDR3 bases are TGTGCCAGCAGCCCCCGCCCGAGCCCCTACGAGCAGTACTTC. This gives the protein CASSPRPSPYEQYF.

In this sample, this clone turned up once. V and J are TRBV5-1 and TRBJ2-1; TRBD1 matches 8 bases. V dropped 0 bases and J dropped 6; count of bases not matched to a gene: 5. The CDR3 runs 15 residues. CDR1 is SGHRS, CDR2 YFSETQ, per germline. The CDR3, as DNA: TGCGCCAGCAGCTTGGAGGGCAGGGGGCCCAATGAGCAGTTCTTC. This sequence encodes CASSLEGRGPNEQFF.

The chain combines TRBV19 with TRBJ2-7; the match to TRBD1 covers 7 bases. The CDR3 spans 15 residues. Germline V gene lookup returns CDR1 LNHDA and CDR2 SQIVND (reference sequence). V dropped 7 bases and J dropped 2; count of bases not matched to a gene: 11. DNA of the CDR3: TGTGCCAGTAAACCCGGACAGGCTGGAACCTACGAGCAGTACTTC. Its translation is CASKPGQAGTYEQYF.

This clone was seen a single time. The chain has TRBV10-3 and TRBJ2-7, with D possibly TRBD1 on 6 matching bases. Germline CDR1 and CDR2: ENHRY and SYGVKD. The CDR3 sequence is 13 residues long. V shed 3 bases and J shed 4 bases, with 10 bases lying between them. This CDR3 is CAISDGTPYEQYF. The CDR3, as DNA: TGTGCCATCAGTGACGGGACACCTTACGAGCAGTACTTC.

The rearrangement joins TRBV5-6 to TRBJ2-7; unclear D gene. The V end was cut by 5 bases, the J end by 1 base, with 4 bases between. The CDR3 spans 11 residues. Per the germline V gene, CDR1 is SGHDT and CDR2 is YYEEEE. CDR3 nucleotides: TGTGCCAGCAGGTCGTCCTACGAGCAGTACTTC. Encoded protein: CASRSSYEQYF.

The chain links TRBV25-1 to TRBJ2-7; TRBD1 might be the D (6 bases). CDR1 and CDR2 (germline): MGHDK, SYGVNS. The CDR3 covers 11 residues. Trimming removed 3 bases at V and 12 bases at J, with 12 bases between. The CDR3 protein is CASSDDRYPYF. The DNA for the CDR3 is TGTGCCAGCAGTGATGACAGGTATCCGTACTTC.

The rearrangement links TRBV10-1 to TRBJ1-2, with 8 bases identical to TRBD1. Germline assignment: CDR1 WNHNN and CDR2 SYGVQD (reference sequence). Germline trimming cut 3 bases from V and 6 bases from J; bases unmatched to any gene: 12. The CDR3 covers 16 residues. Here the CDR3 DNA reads TGCGCCAGCAGTGAATCCGGACAGGGAGATATAGATGGCTACACCTTC. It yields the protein CASSESGQGDIDGYTF.

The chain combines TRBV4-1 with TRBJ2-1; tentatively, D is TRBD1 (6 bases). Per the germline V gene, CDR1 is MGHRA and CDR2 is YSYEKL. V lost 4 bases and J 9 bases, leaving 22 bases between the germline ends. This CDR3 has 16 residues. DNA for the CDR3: TGCGCCAGCAGCCCCCGGGCAACAGGGCTCTTTACTGAGCAGTTCTTC. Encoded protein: CASSPRATGLFTEQFF.

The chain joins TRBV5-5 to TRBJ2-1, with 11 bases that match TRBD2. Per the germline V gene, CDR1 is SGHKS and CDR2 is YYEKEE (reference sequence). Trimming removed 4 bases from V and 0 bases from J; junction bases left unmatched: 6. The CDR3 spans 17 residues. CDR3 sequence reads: CASSLAGGPISYNEQFF. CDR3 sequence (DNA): TGTGCCAGCAGCCTAGCGGGAGGCCCAATCTCCTACAATGAGCAGTTCTTC.